Shown below are 8 T cell receptor beta chains from a single sample sequenced in a study of blood T cell repertoires in COVID-19. Sequencing was performed with immunoSEQ multiplex PCR; in TCRdb, only in-frame clones are kept and a portion is missing. The repertoire consists of under 250,000 clones, with under 85% occurring once and the leading ten covering around 6%. The sample comprised peripheral blood. The receptors were sampled from a human donor in a cohort sampled during active COVID-19.

This chain joins TRBV7-3 and TRBJ1-4; 9 positions match TRBD1. From germline, CDR1 is SGHTA and CDR2 FQGTGA. The length of the CDR3 is 13 residues. V shed 5 bases, J shed 8 bases, and the junction held 3 bases outside the gene matches. CDR3 sequence (DNA): TGTGCCAGCAGCCAAGGACAGGGGGAAAAACTGTTTTTT. It is translated as CASSQGQGEKLFF.

This clone came up a few times. The J gene is TRBJ1-2, the V gene TRBV29-1, with TRBD1 matching 8 bases. The CDR3 sequence is 14 residues long. V lost 7 bases to trimming and J lost 8 bases; unmatched junction nucleotides: 15. Looked up from germline, CDR1 is SQVTM and CDR2 is ANQGSEA. CDR3 coding DNA: TGCAGCGCCCAAACGTCCGGGACAGGAGAAGGCTACACCTTC. Protein product: CSAQTSGTGEGYTF.

The chain carries TRBV9 and TRBJ1-2; 10 nucleotides match TRBD1. The ends lost 4 bases at V and 2 bases at J; junction bases unmatched: 5. Looked up from germline, CDR1 is SGDLS and CDR2 is YYNGEE. The CDR3 loop spans 15 amino acids. For the CDR3, the DNA is TGTGCCAGCAGCCCCCGACAGGGGGCGAACTATGGCTACACCTTC. It specifies CASSPRQGANYGYTF.

V gene TRBV3-1 (or the pseudogene TRBV3-2) combines with J gene TRBJ1-3, with TRBD1 matching over 7 bases. The V gene end was trimmed by 4 bases and the J gene end by 3 bases; junction bases not matched to a gene: 12. The germline V gene has CDR1 LGHDT and CDR2 YNNKEL (reference sequence). The CDR3 loop spans 17 amino acids. The CDR3 DNA sequence: TGTGCCAGCAGCCGAAGAGGAGGACAGGAAGGTGGAAACACCATATATTTT. Protein sequence: CASSRRGGQEGGNTIYF.

This clone showed up just once. The chain is built from TRBV7-2 and TRBJ1-3, with a tentative D call TRBD1 (6 bases). The V end was cut by 5 bases, the J end by 2 bases, with 10 bases between. The CDR3 length is 14 residues. The V gene's germline CDR1 is SGHTA and CDR2 FQGNSA. This CDR3 is CASSGRTAGNTIYF. The CDR3 nucleotides are TGTGCCAGCAGCGGGCGGACAGCTGGAAACACCATATATTTT. Looking up the rest from reference TRBV7-2 and TRBJ1-3 gives the full variable domain: GAGVSQSPSNKVTEKGKDVELRCDPISGHTALYWYRQSLGQGLEFLIYFQGNSAPDKSGLPSDRFSAERTGGSVSTLTIQRTQQEDSAVYLCASSGRTAGNTIYFGEGSWLTVV.

In DNA form, the CDR3 reads TGTGCCAGCAGCTCCGACTCCCGACGGGTAGGCGAGCAGTACTTC. This sequence encodes CASSSDSRRVGEQYF. This chain connects TRBV7-9 to TRBJ2-7; D remains unclear. The ends were cut back, 4 bases at V and 6 bases at J, with 19 bases in the middle. The CDR3 has 15 amino acids. Germline V gives CDR1 SEHNR, CDR2 FQNEAQ (reference sequence).

The table lists this clone with many counts. V usage is TRBV7-9 and J usage is TRBJ2-7, with 7 bases matching TRBD1. J gave up 3 bases and V 5 bases, and 4 bases lay outside the gene matches. This CDR3 spans 13 amino acids. In germline, CDR1 is SEHNR, CDR2 FQNEAQ (reference sequence). The CDR3 reads CASSPQGYYEQYF. CDR3 in DNA: TGTGCCAGCAGCCCACAGGGGTACTACGAGCAGTACTTC.

This sequence joins TRBV19 and TRBJ1-6, with D unresolved. From germline, CDR1 is LNHDA and CDR2 SQIVND (reference sequence). The CDR3 contains 14 residues. With 3 bases removed from V and 9 bases from J, the gap between germline ends came to 12 bases. The CDR3 DNA reads TGTGCCAGTAGTATCACCTCTGGGAGTTCACCCCTCCACTTT. Translated: CASSITSGSSPLHF. The full variable domain, in which reference TRBV19 and TRBJ1-6 provide the parts outside the CDR3, is DGGITQSPKYLFRKEGQNVTLSCEQNLNHDAMYWYRQDPGQGLRLIYYSQIVNDFQKGDIAEGYSVSREKKESFPLTVTSAQKNPTAFYLCASSITSGSSPLHFGNGTRLTVT.